Presented here are 27 T cell receptor beta chains from one specimen sequenced in a study of T cells in tumors after PD-1 blockade. Produced via immunoSEQ multiplex PCR; TCRdb's table is partial and in-frame only. Of tens of thousands of clones in the sample, approximately 79% are singletons; the top ten hold roughly 4.7%. The sequencing used PBMCs, collected after anti-PD-1 treatment. These receptor sequences come from a human donor with basal cell carcinoma.

The chain combines TRBV3-1 (or the pseudogene TRBV3-2) with TRBJ2-5; D unresolved. The V end lost 0 bases, the J end lost 1 base, and 15 bases lay between the germline ends. The germline CDR1 and CDR2 sequences are LGHDT and YNNKEL (reference sequence). This CDR3 has 17 amino acids. In DNA, the CDR3 is TGTGCCAGCAGCCAAGATCCGCGAAGCCGGTTCCAAGAGACCCAGTACTTC. This gives the protein CASSQDPRSRFQETQYF.

The table lists this clone with a count of one. The J gene is TRBJ2-5, the V gene TRBV5-1; D is ambiguous. V lost 2 bases and J lost 4, with 6 bases in between. The CDR3 length is 12 residues. Germline V gene lookup returns CDR1 SGHRS and CDR2 YFSETQ. This CDR3 is CASSFPSETQYF. CDR3 bases: TGCGCCAGCAGCTTCCCGTCAGAGACCCAGTACTTC.

This clone has only a few counts. The junction differs from germline at one of its ends, possibly a read error. V gene TRBV30 combines with J gene TRBJ2-7, with TRBD1 matching 7 bases. The V gene's germline CDR1 is GTSNPN and CDR2 SVGIG (reference sequence). The CDR3 loop spans 12 amino acids. The CDR3 region is CAWIQLRGTVHF. As DNA, the CDR3 is TGTGCCTGGATCCAACTCCGTGGGACAGTTCACTTC.

This chain links TRBV27 with TRBJ2-1; unclear D gene. The CDR3 is 15 amino acids. CDR1 is MNHEY and CDR2 is SMNVEV in the germline V gene (reference sequence). Trimming left V 2 bases short and J 1 base short, with 9 bases between. CDR3 residues: CASSLGLGSYNEQFF. The CDR3 coding sequence is TGTGCCAGCAGTTTAGGCCTAGGTTCCTACAATGAGCAGTTCTTC.

The genes are TRBV6-2 or TRBV6-3 and TRBJ2-3; D is unclear. CDR3 size: 12 residues. Looked up from germline, CDR1 is MNHEY and CDR2 is SVGEGT. The germline V and J ends were trimmed by 0 bases and 10 bases, with 8 bases remaining between them. Here the CDR3 reads CASSYSSSSQYF. CDR3 in DNA: TGTGCCAGCAGTTACTCAAGCTCTTCGCAGTATTTT.

The chain combines TRBV2 with TRBJ2-7; tentatively, D is TRBD1 (5 bases). Trimming removed 3 bases at V and 6 bases at J, with 6 bases between. The CDR3 has 11 residues. From germline, CDR1 is SNHLY and CDR2 FYNNEI. This CDR3 is CASSDRAEQYF. DNA for the CDR3: TGTGCCAGCAGTGACAGGGCCGAGCAGTACTTC. Full variable domain (outside the CDR3, taken from reference TRBV2 and TRBJ2-7): EPEVTQTPSHQVTQMGQEVILRCVPISNHLYFYWYRQILGQKVEFLVSFYNNEISEKSEIFDDQFSVERPDGSNFTLKIRSTKLEDSAMYFCASSDRAEQYFGPGTRLTVT.

This chain connects TRBV5-1 to TRBJ2-5; a weak D match, TRBD2 (6 bases). V was shortened by 2 bases and J by 6 bases, with 14 bases between the two germline ends. Germline CDR1 SGHRS, CDR2 YFSETQ. The CDR3 length is 14 residues. The CDR3 DNA reads TGCGCCAGCAGCTTCCAGGCGGGGTCTAAGACCCAGTACTTC. Translating gives CASSFQAGSKTQYF.

The chain uses TRBV11-3 and TRBJ2-1; 8 bases agree with TRBD2. Germline V gene data show CDR1 as SGHNT and CDR2 as YENEEA. The CDR3 contains 16 residues. V trimming: 5 bases; J trimming: 4 bases; junction bases outside the gene matches: 10. CDR3 sequence: CASSPSGPGGYNEQFF. The CDR3 DNA sequence: TGTGCCAGCAGCCCTAGCGGGCCGGGGGGTTACAATGAGCAGTTCTTC.

The chain combines TRBV27 with TRBJ1-1; D is ambiguous. Germline lookup yields CDR1 MNHEY and CDR2 SMNVEV (reference sequence). V lost 6 bases and J 3 bases, leaving 11 bases between the germline ends. This CDR3 has 13 amino acids. The CDR3 spells CASRRDFYTEAFF. The CDR3 DNA reads TGTGCCAGCAGAAGGGATTTTTACACTGAAGCTTTCTTT.

This clone was counted only a few times. The chain employs TRBV19 and TRBJ1-1, with TRBD1 as a possible D gene (5 bases). The V gene's germline CDR1 is LNHDA and CDR2 SQIVND (reference sequence). Trimming stripped 2 bases from V and 5 bases from J, with 6 bases between. This CDR3 has 12 residues. CDR3 in amino acids: CASSIRQTEAFF. In DNA, the CDR3 is TGTGCCAGTAGTATACGACAGACTGAAGCTTTCTTT.

This chain connects TRBV6-5 to TRBJ2-7; TRBD1 matches 9 bases. V lost 6 bases and J lost 2; bases outside the gene matches: 5. Germline V CDR1 and CDR2: MNHEY, SVGAGI. CDR3 length equals 14 residues. CDR3 coding DNA: TGTGCCAGCAGAGGGACAGGGATCCCCTACGAGCAGTACTTC. Its protein is CASRGTGIPYEQYF.

A word on this clone: This specimen includes other DNA sequences encoding the same CDR3. The V gene is TRBV29-1, the J gene TRBJ2-3; no firm D call. In germline, CDR1 is SQVTM, CDR2 ANQGSEA. CDR3 size: 10 residues. V was shortened by 3 bases and J by 3 bases, with 1 base between the two germline ends. The CDR3 DNA reads as TGCAGCGTTGATACAGATACGCAGTATTTT. This encodes CSVDTDTQYF.

The chain combines TRBV7-9 with TRBJ1-2; the D gene is possibly TRBD1 (6 bases). This CDR3 contains 15 residues. Germline-derived CDR1 and CDR2 are SEHNR and FQNEAQ (reference sequence). V was clipped by 5 bases and J by 2 bases, with 15 bases between them. The CDR3 nucleotides are TGTGCCAGCAGCCAATATCGTCAGGGGAACTATGGCTACACCTTC. This sequence encodes CASSQYRQGNYGYTF. The full variable domain, its missing parts supplied by reference TRBV7-9 and TRBJ1-2, is DTGVSQNPRHKITKRGQNVTFRCDPISEHNRLYWYRQTLGQGPEFLTYFQNEAQLEKSRLLSDRFSAERPKGSFSTLEIQRTEQGDSAMYLCASSQYRQGNYGYTFGSGTRLTVV.

The chain employs TRBV3-1 (or the pseudogene TRBV3-2) and TRBJ2-1; 9 nucleotides agree with TRBD2. This CDR3 comprises 14 residues. V shed 3 bases, J shed 10 bases, and the junction held 7 bases outside the gene matches. From germline, CDR1 is LGHDT and CDR2 YNNKEL (reference sequence). The CDR3 spells CASSHAGGEGEQFF. In nucleotides, the CDR3 is TGTGCCAGCAGCCACGCGGGGGGGGAAGGCGAGCAGTTCTTC.

V usage is TRBV28 and J usage is TRBJ2-1; D is uncertain. The CDR3 is 15 residues long. Trimming stripped 3 bases from V and 6 bases from J, with 15 bases between. CDR1 and CDR2 from the germline V gene are MDHEN and SYDVKM. CDR3 nucleotide sequence: TGTGCCAGCAGTTTGAGCCAACCAGATCGCAATGAGCAGTTCTTC. Amino acid sequence: CASSLSQPDRNEQFF.

This chain connects TRBV30 to TRBJ2-7, with TRBD1 identical over 8 bases. The trim removed 2 bases at V and 7 bases at J, leaving 4 bases unmatched. The CDR3 extends over 12 amino acids. CDR1 GTSNPN and CDR2 SVGIG come from the germline V gene (reference sequence). CDR3 sequence (DNA): TGTGCCTGGAGTAGACAGGGGCGAGAGCAGTACTTC. Protein: CAWSRQGREQYF.

The CDR3 coding sequence is TGTGCCATCAGTGAGGGACTAGCGGGGTACACAGATACGCAGTATTTT. This translates into CAISEGLAGYTDTQYF. V is TRBV10-3 and J is TRBJ2-3; 12 bases map to TRBD2. V was clipped by 2 bases and J by 2 bases; unmatched bases: 2. In germline, CDR1 is ENHRY, CDR2 SYGVKD. CDR3 length: 16 residues.

This chain connects TRBV7-9 to TRBJ2-3, with D perhaps TRBD2 (6 bases). Germline values: CDR1 SEHNR, CDR2 FQNEAQ (reference sequence). CDR3 length equals 14 residues. V was pared by 6 bases and J by 1 base, with 11 bases between. CDR3 in DNA: TGTGCCAGCAGGGCCTGGGGGGGCACAGATACGCAGTATTTT. It translates to CASRAWGGTDTQYF.

This clone occurred once. The chain combines TRBV5-1 with TRBJ2-5, with 10 nucleotides matching TRBD2. This CDR3 spans 16 amino acids. V dropped 3 bases and J dropped 2; count of bases not matched to a gene: 7. The germline V gene has CDR1 SGHRS and CDR2 YFSETQ. CDR3 sequence reads: CASSSLAGGLQETQYF. The CDR3 DNA sequence: TGCGCCAGCAGCTCCTTAGCGGGGGGCCTACAAGAGACCCAGTACTTC.

The V call is TRBV5-5, the J call TRBJ1-5; D is ambiguous. The CDR3 spans 15 residues. Trimming took 3 bases from V and 6 from J, leaving 16 bases between them. Germline loops: CDR1 SGHKS, CDR2 YYEKEE (reference sequence). The CDR3 DNA sequence: TGTGCCAGCAGCTCCGAAGCGTTTGGAGTTCAGCCCCAGCATTTT. Amino acid sequence: CASSSEAFGVQPQHF.

V gene TRBV6-6 combines with J gene TRBJ2-5; D may be TRBD2 (6 bases). This CDR3 is built from 15 residues. V lost 8 bases and J lost 1, with 17 bases in between. CDR1 is MNHNY and CDR2 is SVGAGI in the germline V gene (reference sequence). The CDR3 DNA sequence: TGTGCCAGCTTGACTCGACGGGGGTCCCAAGAGACCCAGTACTTC. Translated: CASLTRRGSQETQYF.

J is TRBJ1-1 and V is TRBV30; D not certain. Germline V lookup: CDR1 GTSNPN, CDR2 SVGIG (reference sequence). Trimming pared 4 bases from V and 0 bases from J, leaving 12 bases between. This CDR3 is 14 amino acids long. The CDR3 region is CAWTSTTMNTEAFF. CDR3 nucleotides: TGTGCCTGGACCTCCACGACTATGAACACTGAAGCTTTCTTT.

This clone has at least ten counts. The rearrangement uses TRBV6-1 and TRBJ1-3, with 9 positions matching TRBD1. The germline V gene has CDR1 MNHNS and CDR2 SASEGT. CDR3 length equals 15 residues. Trimming at V came to 2 bases and at J to 4 bases, leaving 3 bases not matched to a gene. The CDR3 protein is CASSERTGEGNTIYF. In DNA form, the CDR3 reads TGTGCCAGCAGTGAACGGACAGGGGAAGGAAACACCATATATTTT.

The chain carries TRBV7-2 and TRBJ1-2; the D gene is possibly TRBD1 (5 bases). There are 18 residues in the CDR3. The V end was cut by 2 bases, the J end by 0 bases, with 19 bases between. The germline V gene encodes CDR1 SGHTA and CDR2 FQGNSA. CDR3 sequence (DNA): TGTGCCAGCAGCTTACGGAAGGGGAAAGGACGGACTAACTATGGCTACACCTTC. Protein: CASSLRKGKGRTNYGYTF.

This clone was counted only a few times. This chain connects TRBV18 to TRBJ1-2, with D perhaps matching TRBD1 (6 bases). The germline V gene encodes CDR1 KGHSH and CDR2 LQKENI. CDR3 size: 15 residues. Trimming removed 1 base at V and 8 bases at J, with 17 bases between. The CDR3 nucleotides are TGTGCCAGCTCACCACAGGGGGAGGACCGTCTGGGCTACACCTTC. Amino acid sequence: CASSPQGEDRLGYTF.

The rearrangement joins TRBV5-4 to TRBJ2-4; the match to TRBD1 covers 9 bases. This CDR3 is 15 amino acids long. V was pared by 4 bases and J by 6 bases, with 8 bases of the junction left unmatched. Germline values: CDR1 SGHNT, CDR2 YYREEE (reference sequence). This CDR3 is CASSSKTGGVNIQYF. The CDR3 nucleotides read TGTGCCAGCAGCAGTAAAACAGGGGGCGTAAACATTCAGTACTTC.

V usage is TRBV7-9 and J usage is TRBJ2-1; TRBD2 aligns across 12 bases. The CDR3 covers 15 residues. V was clipped by 3 bases and J by 9 bases; unmatched bases: 6. From germline, CDR1 is SEHNR and CDR2 FQNEAQ (reference sequence). In nucleotides, the CDR3 is TGTGCCAGCAGCTTGGAACTAGCGGGGGGAAGTGAGCAGTTCTTC. It encodes CASSLELAGGSEQFF.